The 6 T cell receptor beta chains in this list originate from one sample, sequenced in a study of CD8 T cells in Susac syndrome. The RNA input was roughly 0.45 to 1 ug, and it was reverse transcribed with random hexamers. MiXCR, applied by TCRdb to the immunoSEQ multiplex PCR reads, yields one record per CDR3 protein. The sample includes some 190,000 distinct CDR3 sequences, about 94% of them seen just once. Material for sequencing was CD4+ T cells from PBMCs. The receptors here all came from a human donor with multiple sclerosis.

The chain combines TRBV11-1 with TRBJ2-1, with D maybe TRBD2 (6 bases). Trimming pared 6 bases from V and 2 bases from J, leaving 17 bases between. The CDR3 runs to 16 residues. CDR1 SGHAT and CDR2 FQDESV come from the germline V gene (reference sequence). The CDR3 loop reads CASSAGSGVTYNEQFF. The CDR3 DNA reads TGTGCCAGCAGTGCGGGTAGCGGTGTAACCTACAATGAGCAGTTCTTC.

The CDR3 DNA reads TGTGCCAGCAGCCAAGAGGGAAATAAAGAGACCCAGTACTTC. Translating it yields CASSQEGNKETQYF. The rearrangement links TRBV3-1 to TRBJ2-5; D gene ambiguous. The ends were cut back, 0 bases at V and 3 bases at J, with 8 bases in the middle. CDR1 LGHDT and CDR2 YNNKEL come from the germline V gene (reference sequence). The CDR3 runs to 14 residues.

The chain joins TRBV6-6 to TRBJ2-7; D is possibly TRBD2 (6 bases). CDR3 length: 14 residues. V was cut by 5 bases and J by 3 bases, with 14 bases left in between. Germline V gene data show CDR1 as MNHNY and CDR2 as SVGAGI (reference sequence). The CDR3 is CASSRGGALYEQYF. In nucleotides, the CDR3 is TGTGCCAGCAGTCGGGGAGGAGCGCTCTACGAGCAGTACTTC.

The gene calls are TRBV7-9 and TRBJ2-7; D is unresolved. The CDR3 is 14 residues long. Trimming shortened V by 5 bases and J by 1 base, and 12 bases separated the two germline ends. The germline V gene has CDR1 SEHNR and CDR2 FQNEAQ (reference sequence). The CDR3 DNA sequence: TGTGCCAGCAGCCCCCGGGCGGCATCCTACGAGCAGTACTTC. Encoded protein: CASSPRAASYEQYF.

This chain uses TRBV27 with TRBJ1-6; D is unclear. The germline V and J ends were trimmed by 6 bases and 9 bases, with 21 bases remaining between them. CDR1 and CDR2 (germline): MNHEY, SMNVEV (reference sequence). The CDR3 consists of 16 residues. The CDR3 loop reads CASSPYSGSEGSPLHF. The CDR3 DNA sequence: TGTGCCAGCAGCCCTTATTCCGGATCTGAGGGTTCACCCCTCCACTTT.

For the CDR3, the DNA is TGTGCCAGCAGTTTTCCTCGGGGGGACACCTTC. Translation: CASSFPRGDTF. The chain couples TRBV27 to TRBJ1-2, with D perhaps matching TRBD1 (5 bases). The CDR3 loop spans 11 amino acids. The V and J ends lost 3 bases and 12 bases respectively, with 11 bases between them. CDR1 is MNHEY, CDR2 SMNVEV, per germline (reference sequence).